The 4 T cell receptor beta chains below all came from one sample that was sequenced in a study of cytomegalovirus exposure and HLA in healthy donors. The study ran its PCR with 60 Vbeta and 13 Jbeta primers. Repertoires were generated with immunoSEQ multiplex PCR, while TCRdb's copy carries only in-frame clones and drops some. Altogether about 140,000 clones are present, roughly two thirds being singletons, with the ten largest covering 1.3%. Specimen: PBMCs. The receptor set was obtained from a woman in her thirties or forties in good health and CMV-seronegative.

This clone has a handful of counts. The V gene is TRBV6-5, the J gene TRBJ2-7; 8 positions match TRBD1. The germline V gene encodes CDR1 MNHEY and CDR2 SVGAGI. V trimming: 5 bases; J trimming: 2 bases; junction bases outside the gene matches: 5. The CDR3 length is 14 residues. In nucleotides, the CDR3 is TGTGCCAGCAGTCCGCGGACAGGGCCCTACGAGCAGTACTTC. Protein product: CASSPRTGPYEQYF.

This clone was picked up a small number of times. The CDR3 sequence: CASSLGAGHSGNTIYF. The CDR3 bases are TGTGCCAGCAGCTTGGGGGCAGGCCACTCTGGAAACACCATATATTTT. The chain couples TRBV5-6 to TRBJ1-3; D remains ambiguous. CDR3 size: 16 residues. Trimming removed 0 bases at V and 0 bases at J, with 10 bases between. The germline V gene encodes CDR1 SGHDT and CDR2 YYEEEE. The complete variable domain, with remaining parts taken from reference TRBV5-6 and TRBJ1-3, reads DAGVTQSPTHLIKTRGQQVTLRCSPKSGHDTVSWYQQALGQGPQFIFQYYEEEERQRGNFPDRFSGHQFPNYSSELNVNALLLGDSALYLCASSLGAGHSGNTIYFGEGSWLTVV.

This clone was counted between two and nine times. The CDR3 sequence: CASSDNNEQFF. The CDR3 DNA sequence: TGTGCCAGCAGCGACAATAATGAGCAGTTCTTC. This chain joins TRBV9 and TRBJ2-1; D is undetermined. V was cut by 3 bases and J by 7 bases, with 5 bases left in between. Germline assignment: CDR1 SGDLS and CDR2 YYNGEE. The CDR3 is 11 residues long.

This clone was observed a single time. The V call is TRBV29-1, the J call TRBJ1-2; D possibly corresponds to TRBD1 (6 bases). Germline V gene lookup returns CDR1 SQVTM and CDR2 ANQGSEA. The CDR3 covers 14 residues. Trimming shortened V by 5 bases and J by 2 bases, and 15 bases separated the two germline ends. The CDR3 DNA is TGCAGCGTTACCCCCAGGGGATCAAACTATGGCTACACCTTC. Its translation: CSVTPRGSNYGYTF. Variable domain in full (rest from reference TRBV29-1 and TRBJ1-2): SAVISQKPSRDICQRGTSLTIQCQVDSQVTMMFWYRQQPGQSLTLIATANQGSEATYESGFVIDKFPISRPNLTFSTLTVSNMSPEDSSIYLCSVTPRGSNYGYTFGSGTRLTVV.